Listed here are 14 T cell receptor beta chains from one sample, sequenced in a study of cytomegalovirus exposure and HLA in healthy donors (dated by TCRdb to the late 2010s). The method was the immunoSEQ multiplex PCR assay. For the multiplex PCR, a mixture combining 60 forward primers for TCR Vbeta segments and 13 reverse primers for TCR Jbeta segments was used. In its TCRdb copy, this immuneACCESS table keeps in-frame sequences only and misses some clones. Where compared with another copy, unresolved V genes explain less than half of these, and the others have no known cause. Across this sample there are 150,000 to 200,000 clones, with 70% to 90% seen only once. The ten largest clones represent 1.5% to 2% of the sample. Sequencing was done on a sample of PBMCs. Receptors originate from a woman in her late teens or twenties in good health and CMV-seronegative.

The chain uses TRBV5-6 and TRBJ1-3, with unresolved D. Germline lookup yields CDR1 SGHDT and CDR2 YYEEEE. CDR3 size: 15 residues. Trimming removed 1 base from V and 2 bases from J, with 10 bases in between. CDR3 residues: CASSLIASAGNTIYF. Written as DNA, the CDR3 is TGTGCCAGCAGCTTGATTGCCTCAGCTGGAAACACCATATATTTT.

The chain uses TRBV5-4 and TRBJ2-5; 9 bases map to TRBD2. The J segment lost 4 bases and the V segment lost 4 bases, leaving 8 bases of the junction unmatched. Per germline, CDR1 SGHNT and CDR2 YYREEE (reference sequence). This CDR3 is built from 15 residues. Written as DNA, the CDR3 is TGTGCCAGCAGCGGCATAACACTAGCGGGAGAGACCCAGTACTTC. It specifies CASSGITLAGETQYF. The variable domain in full, with the rest retrieved from reference TRBV5-4 and TRBJ2-5, is ETGVTQSPTHLIKTRGQQVTLRCSSQSGHNTVSWYQQALGQGPQFIFQYYREEENGRGNFPPRFSGLQFPNYSSELNVNALELDDSALYLCASSGITLAGETQYFGPGTRLLVL.

This clone was counted between two and nine times. A junction boundary mismatches the germline segment, possibly from a read error. The chain carries TRBV19 and TRBJ1-4; 7 positions agree with TRBD1. The germline V gene encodes CDR1 LNHDA and CDR2 SQIVND (reference sequence). The CDR3 is 14 amino acids. The CDR3 DNA sequence: TGTGCCAGTAGGGGGACAGCTGTCAATGAAAAGCTGTTTTTT. This gives the protein CASRGTAVNEKLFF.

This clone was counted once. The chain uses TRBV11-2 and TRBJ2-7, with TRBD1 matching 9 bases. V gave up 0 bases and J gave up 2 bases; unmatched junction bases: 8. Germline CDR1 is SGHAT and CDR2 is FQNNGV. The CDR3 has 17 amino acids. The CDR3 DNA is TGTGCCAGCAGCTTAGATCGGACAGGGGCCGTCGCCTACGAGCAGTACTTC. Translated, it gives CASSLDRTGAVAYEQYF.

The V gene is TRBV6-5, the J gene TRBJ1-1; TRBD1 agrees at 7 bases. J lost 5 bases, V lost 3 bases, and 9 bases had no gene match. CDR3 length: 15 amino acids. The germline CDR1 and CDR2 sequences are MNHEY and SVGAGI. In DNA, the CDR3 is TGTGCCAGCAGTTATACGCGACAGGGAAGGACTGAAGCTTTCTTT. It is translated as CASSYTRQGRTEAFF.

This clone was observed once. This rearrangement joins TRBV28 to TRBJ1-3; TRBD1 agrees at 9 bases. V was clipped by 5 bases and J by 1 base; unmatched bases: 12. The CDR3 is 18 residues long. Germline V gene data show CDR1 as MDHEN and CDR2 as SYDVKM. As DNA, the CDR3 is TGTGCCAGCAGTGACCTTTGGGGACAGGGTTCTTCTGGAAACACCATATATTTT. Protein sequence: CASSDLWGQGSSGNTIYF.

The chain links TRBV15 to TRBJ2-5, with a possible D match to TRBD1 (6 bases). The V end was cut by 0 bases, the J end by 4 bases, with 12 bases between. Germline lookup yields CDR1 LNHNV and CDR2 YYDKDF (reference sequence). The CDR3 runs 15 residues. This CDR3 is CATSRDRQGSETQYF. The CDR3 DNA is TGTGCCACCAGCAGAGATCGCCAGGGGTCAGAGACCCAGTACTTC.

This clone was seen once. The chain joins TRBV25-1 to TRBJ2-1; 8 bases fit TRBD2. The CDR3 runs 17 residues. J lost 3 bases, V lost 5 bases, and 12 bases had no gene match. CDR1 is MGHDK, CDR2 SYGVNS, per germline. CDR3 sequence: CASSTLRSGNYYNEQFF. The CDR3 region has the DNA TGTGCCAGCAGTACTCTACGTAGCGGGAACTACTACAATGAGCAGTTCTTC. Looking up the rest from reference TRBV25-1 and TRBJ2-1 gives the full variable domain: EADIYQTPRYLVIGTGKKITLECSQTMGHDKMYWYQQDPGMELHLIHYSYGVNSTEKGDLSSESTVSRIRTEHFPLTLESARPSHTSQYLCASSTLRSGNYYNEQFFGPGTRLTVL.

This clone has a single count. This chain joins TRBV11-3 and TRBJ1-1, with TRBD1 as a possible D gene (6 bases). The V and J ends lost 3 bases and 6 bases respectively, with 11 bases between them. The CDR3 runs to 13 residues. The germline CDR1 and CDR2 sequences are SGHNT and YENEEA. CDR3 nucleotide sequence: TGTGCCAGCAGCTTTGTCTCAGGGGCTGAAGCTTTCTTT. This gives the protein CASSFVSGAEAFF.

V usage is TRBV18 and J usage is TRBJ2-1; 16 nucleotides line up with TRBD2. This CDR3 comprises 17 residues. Trimming took 3 bases from V and 7 from J; bases not matched to a gene: 6. CDR1 KGHSH and CDR2 LQKENI come from the germline V gene. The CDR3 DNA reads as TGTGCCAGCTCACCTGCCGGGACTAGCGGGAGGGTTAATGAGCAGTTCTTC. Its protein is CASSPAGTSGRVNEQFF.

The rearrangement joins TRBV30 to TRBJ2-3, with 7 bases lining up with TRBD2. The J segment lost 2 bases and the V segment lost 3 bases, leaving 8 bases of the junction unmatched. The CDR3 length is 15 residues. The germline V gene has CDR1 GTSNPN and CDR2 SVGIG (reference sequence). The DNA for the CDR3 is TGTGCCTGGAGGAGAGGCAGCGGGGACACAGATACGCAGTATTTT. Residues: CAWRRGSGDTDTQYF.

The rearrangement joins TRBV6-6 to TRBJ2-5; D possibly corresponds to TRBD1 (5 bases). V was trimmed by 7 bases and J by 4 bases, leaving 10 bases between them. This CDR3 is 12 amino acids long. Germline CDR1 MNHNY, CDR2 SVGAGI (reference sequence). CDR3 residues: CASNTGPETQYF. Here the CDR3 DNA reads TGTGCCAGCAATACAGGCCCAGAGACCCAGTACTTC.

The V gene is TRBV2, the J gene TRBJ1-5; perhaps TRBD1 as D (6 bases). The CDR3 length is 15 residues. V lost 8 bases and J lost 0, with 14 bases in between. CDR1 is SNHLY, CDR2 FYNNEI, per germline. The CDR3 loop is CASGKEGDSNQPQHF. In nucleotides, the CDR3 is TGTGCCAGCGGAAAAGAGGGGGATAGCAATCAGCCCCAGCATTTT.

This rearrangement joins TRBV7-2 to TRBJ2-1; TRBD2 matches 9 bases. Germline-derived CDR1 and CDR2 are SGHTA and FQGNSA. The CDR3 totals 16 residues. J lost 3 bases, V lost 1 base, and 4 bases had no gene match. The CDR3 DNA reads as TGTGCCAGCAGCTTAGGGGCTAGCGGGAACTACAATGAGCAGTTCTTC. Translation: CASSLGASGNYNEQFF.